The 10 T cell receptor beta chains given below trace back to one sample, sequenced in a study of vaccination and CD4 T cells after COVID-19. As to treatment: roughly 10-day PBMC culture with coronavirus spike peptide pools or control peptides (ViraFEST assay). No antigen has been assigned to these receptors. Sequenced with the Oncomine TCR Beta short-read assay was DNA taken from cultured CD4+ T cells. TCRdb re-called the PCR reads with MiXCR, one entry per CDR3 protein. The top ten hold approximately 21% of the sample, which has around 13,000 distinct CDR3 sequences, about 42% seen once. The sequencing here drew on CD4+ T cells from blood, cultured in vitro, taken before SARS-CoV-2 vaccination. These receptors were obtained from a human donor who had recovered from COVID-19.

This chain joins TRBV5-4 and TRBJ2-1, with D perhaps TRBD1 (6 bases). The V end lost 0 bases, the J end lost 5 bases, and 15 bases lay between the germline ends. Germline lookup yields CDR1 SGHNT and CDR2 YYREEE (reference sequence). The CDR3 extends over 16 amino acids. CDR3 sequence: CASSLVGRGPDNEQFF. The DNA of the CDR3 is TGTGCCAGCAGCTTGGTTGGCAGGGGACCTGACAATGAGCAGTTCTTC.

This chain links TRBV28 with TRBJ1-5; 10 nucleotides match TRBD1. The CDR3 is made up of 15 amino acids. Trimming at V came to 11 bases and at J to 2 bases, leaving 9 bases not matched to a gene. CDR1 and CDR2 (germline): MDHEN, SYDVKM. CDR3 bases: TGTGCCGGATCGACAGGGGGCGGCGGCAATCAGCCCCAGCATTTT. Translating it yields CAGSTGGGGNQPQHF.

CDR3: CASSLASGGNSPLHF. The CDR3 DNA follows: TGTGCCAGCAGCTTGGCTTCCGGGGGAAATTCACCCCTCCACTTT. The V gene is TRBV7-2, the J gene TRBJ1-6; maybe TRBD1 (5 bases). Germline V gene data show CDR1 as SGHTA and CDR2 as FQGNSA. This CDR3 is built from 15 residues. Trimming shortened V by 3 bases and J by 7 bases, and 13 bases separated the two germline ends.

The V call is TRBV7-2, the J call TRBJ1-5; unclear D gene. The CDR3 has 15 residues. Germline CDR1 SGHTA, CDR2 FQGNSA. The V gene lost 5 bases and the J gene lost 0 bases, with 11 bases spanning the gap. The CDR3 coding sequence is TGTGCCAGCAGCCGGCAAGTGGATAGCAATCAGCCCCAGCATTTT. This gives the protein CASSRQVDSNQPQHF.

The genes are TRBV19 and TRBJ1-5, with D tentatively TRBD1 (6 bases). Per the germline V gene, CDR1 is LNHDA and CDR2 is SQIVND (reference sequence). V was trimmed by 6 bases and J by 7 bases, leaving 22 bases between them. The CDR3 covers 16 residues. CDR3 loop: CASSRLKQGTEQPQHF. CDR3 nucleotides: TGTGCCAGTAGCCGCCTTAAACAGGGTACGGAACAGCCCCAGCATTTT.

The table lists this clonotype with a few counts. This sequence joins TRBV27 and TRBJ2-7; TRBD1 might be the D (6 bases). This CDR3 comprises 15 residues. Trimming left V 5 bases short and J 3 bases short, with 17 bases between. Germline V gene sequence: CDR1 MNHEY, CDR2 SMNVEV (reference sequence). CDR3 region: CASSPTGTRNYEQYF. Written as DNA, the CDR3 is TGTGCCAGCAGTCCCACCGGGACAAGAAACTACGAGCAGTACTTC.

This chain joins TRBV6-2 or TRBV6-3 and TRBJ2-2; TRBD1 agrees at 8 bases. After removal of 0 bases from V and 6 bases from J, the junction contained 3 bases not matched to a gene. The CDR3 has 15 amino acids. Germline V gene data show CDR1 as MNHEY and CDR2 as SVGEGT. The CDR3 protein is CASSYSGQVAGELFF. The CDR3 DNA reads TGTGCCAGCAGTTACTCGGGACAGGTGGCCGGGGAGCTGTTTTTT.

DNA of the CDR3: TGTGCCAGCAGCTCCCCGGTGGAGGGAGAGACCCAGTACTTC. Protein sequence: CASSSPVEGETQYF. The chain employs TRBV5-4 and TRBJ2-5, with a tentative D call TRBD2 (6 bases). Trimming removed 3 bases from V and 4 bases from J, with 13 bases in between. The CDR3 length is 14 residues. Germline V lookup: CDR1 SGHNT, CDR2 YYREEE (reference sequence).

This clonotype occurred a few times. The chain is built from TRBV24-1 and TRBJ1-5; D unclear. CDR3 length equals 20 residues. Germline CDR1 is KGHDR and CDR2 is SFDVKD. Between the trimmed V and J ends, which lost 0 bases and 0 bases, there was a span of 20 bases. CDR3: CATSDLIPGPLKYSNQPQHF. DNA for the CDR3: TGTGCCACCAGTGATTTGATCCCAGGCCCTCTAAAATATAGCAATCAGCCCCAGCATTTT.

The chain is built from TRBV20-1 and TRBJ2-1, with a tentative D call TRBD1 (6 bases). Germline V lookup: CDR1 DFQATT, CDR2 SNEGSKA (reference sequence). The CDR3 spans 13 residues. The V gene lost 5 bases and the J gene lost 8 bases, with 16 bases spanning the gap. The CDR3 protein is CSAGNQGRHEQFF. The CDR3 nucleotides are TGCAGTGCTGGGAATCAGGGGAGACATGAGCAGTTCTTC.